One T cell receptor (beta chain) is described in this entry. Antigen: not known. Naive CD8 cells lacked CD45RO and underwent positive selection for CCR7, leaving out terminally differentiated effector memory CD45RA+ cells. CDR3 length: 11 amino acids. V was cut by 3 bases and J by 12 bases, with 12 bases left in between. Germline V CDR1 and CDR2: MDHEN, SYDVKM. These data come from a study of shared clonotypes between healthy human individuals. Study-wide results and caveats: Represented diversity (both genetic and exposure-history) was limited by the small number of donors. Donor clonotype sharing was expected to depend on sequencing depth. Larger estimated richness was generally recorded for naive subsets relative to memory subsets.

Deep was the level at which the assay was run. TCRdb keeps only in-frame clones here, not all; method: immunoSEQ multiplex PCR. The table includes around 2.1 million clones, about 93% detected once. The chain links TRBV28 to TRBJ2-7; D call uncertain. The receptor was derived from a man aged 18-30 years in good health. Some clones in this sample may be carry-over from other donors' samples. Sequences were obtained from naive CD8+ T cells from PBMCs. CDR3 DNA sequence: TGTGCCAGCAGTTTCGAGTGGCAGACGTACTTC. Amino acids: CASSFEWQTYF.